This passage covers 21 T cell receptor beta chains from one sample sequenced in a study of CD8 T cell repertoires and HIV-1 epitope variants. Data came from immunoSEQ multiplex PCR; TCRdb stores just in-frame clones and leaves some out. The sample has roughly 100,000 clones, roughly 80% seen once. Specimen: uncultured baseline CD8+ T cells from peripheral blood mononuclear cells (PBMCs). Every receptor here comes from a male donor with HIV.

The chain joins TRBV9 to TRBJ1-3; 8 nucleotides match TRBD1. The J segment lost 2 bases and the V segment lost 0 bases, leaving 1 base of the junction unmatched. CDR1 is SGDLS, CDR2 YYNGEE, per germline. This CDR3 region has 15 residues. CDR3 DNA: TGTGCCAGCAGCGTAGAGGACAGGGCTGGAAACACCATATATTTT. Translating it yields CASSVEDRAGNTIYF.

The rearrangement links TRBV7-2 to TRBJ2-5; TRBD1 aligns across 8 bases. Per the germline V gene, CDR1 is SGHTA and CDR2 is FQGNSA. Trimming at V came to 5 bases and at J to 5 bases, leaving 7 bases not matched to a gene. There are 14 residues in the CDR3. The DNA for the CDR3 is TGTGCCAGCAGCATCCCAGGGGGCCGGGAGACCCAGTACTTC. Protein: CASSIPGGRETQYF.

The chain recombines TRBV9 with TRBJ2-1; D ambiguous. V was pared by 1 base and J by 3 bases, with 11 bases between. The CDR3 has 15 amino acids. CDR1 SGDLS and CDR2 YYNGEE come from the germline V gene. The CDR3 protein is CASSVSTDFYNEQFF. The CDR3 bases are TGTGCCAGCAGCGTAAGTACTGACTTCTACAATGAGCAGTTCTTC.

This clone came up many times. The rearrangement joins TRBV6-6 to TRBJ2-7; no definite D call. Germline V gene data show CDR1 as MNHNY and CDR2 as SVGAGI (reference sequence). Trimming removed 8 bases from V and 7 bases from J, with 18 bases in between. This CDR3 has 13 amino acids. The CDR3 protein is CASGRSSPGEQYF. In nucleotides, the CDR3 is TGTGCCAGCGGACGGAGTTCCCCCGGGGAGCAGTACTTC.

The J gene is TRBJ2-7, the V gene TRBV5-4; 7 positions match TRBD1. Germline CDR1 SGHNT, CDR2 YYREEE (reference sequence). V shed 4 bases and J 3 bases; nucleotides not matched to a gene: 7. CDR3 size: 14 residues. DNA of the CDR3: TGTGCCAGCAGCGACCAGGGGGAGAACTACGAGCAGTACTTC. It specifies CASSDQGENYEQYF.

The chain links TRBV6-1 to TRBJ2-7; 8 bases are a match to TRBD1. CDR3 length: 14 amino acids. J gave up 3 bases and V 7 bases, and 8 bases lay outside the gene matches. CDR1 is MNHNS and CDR2 is SASEGT in the germline V gene. CDR3 sequence (DNA): TGTGCCAGCATCGAGAGGACAGGGTACTACGAGCAGTACTTC. Amino acid sequence: CASIERTGYYEQYF.

At least ten counts were recorded for this clone. The genes are TRBV10-2 and TRBJ2-5, with 10 bases matching TRBD2. The germline CDR1 and CDR2 sequences are WSHSY and SAAADI. This CDR3 contains 16 residues. V dropped 0 bases and J dropped 2; count of bases not matched to a gene: 3. The CDR3 loop is CASSESVSGGQETQYF. CDR3 DNA: TGCGCCAGCAGTGAGTCGGTTAGCGGGGGGCAAGAGACCCAGTACTTC.

This clone was detected a few times. J is TRBJ2-5 and V is TRBV28; TRBD2 is a possible D gene (6 bases). The CDR3 consists of 14 residues. Germline CDR1 MDHEN, CDR2 SYDVKM. The ends were cut back, 3 bases at V and 4 bases at J, with 12 bases in the middle. The CDR3 region is CASSFGGSLETQYF. CDR3 nucleotides: TGTGCCAGCAGTTTCGGAGGGTCCCTAGAGACCCAGTACTTC.

This clone has a handful of counts. This chain uses TRBV6-1 with TRBJ2-1; TRBD2 agrees at 9 bases. CDR1 is MNHNS and CDR2 is SASEGT in the germline V gene. The trim removed 1 base at V and 8 bases at J, leaving 6 bases unmatched. This CDR3 is 15 amino acids long. CDR3 loop: CASSEVRGGADEQFF. The CDR3, as DNA: TGTGCCAGCAGTGAAGTTCGCGGGGGGGCCGATGAGCAGTTCTTC.

In this sample, this clone turned up a few times. The rearrangement uses TRBV6-1 and TRBJ1-2; TRBD1 is a possible D gene (6 bases). CDR1 and CDR2 from the germline V gene are MNHNS and SASEGT. The CDR3 is 15 residues long. The V end lost 0 bases, the J end lost 3 bases, and 11 bases lay between the germline ends. Here the CDR3 reads CASSEAGGRDYGYTF. DNA of the CDR3: TGTGCCAGCAGTGAAGCTGGGGGCAGGGACTATGGCTACACCTTC.

This clone was observed a handful of times. V usage is TRBV27 and J usage is TRBJ1-5; D gene ambiguous. V gave up 2 bases and J gave up 6 bases, with 8 bases separating them. The CDR3 sequence is 13 residues long. Germline V gives CDR1 MNHEY, CDR2 SMNVEV (reference sequence). The CDR3 bases are TGTGCCAGCAGTTTACAAGAGAGTCAGCCCCAGCATTTT. Encoded protein: CASSLQESQPQHF.

The V call is TRBV29-1, the J call TRBJ2-3; D is undetermined. The CDR3 covers 13 residues. V lost 4 bases and J 0 bases, leaving 8 bases between the germline ends. Germline-derived CDR1 and CDR2 are SQVTM and ANQGSEA. Here the CDR3 DNA reads TGCAGCGTTGGAGACGGGAGCACAGATACGCAGTATTTT. This translates into CSVGDGSTDTQYF.

A few counts support this clone. Written as DNA, the CDR3 is TGTGCCAGCAGCTTAGCAGGGGGCAATCAGCCCCAGCATTTT. Translated: CASSLAGGNQPQHF. The rearrangement joins TRBV7-9 to TRBJ1-5; TRBD1 is a possible D gene (5 bases). This CDR3 is built from 14 residues. Trimming pared 0 bases from V and 2 bases from J, leaving 5 bases between. CDR1 and CDR2 (germline): SEHNR, FQNEAQ (reference sequence).

The rearrangement uses TRBV5-4 and TRBJ2-3; TRBD2 might be the D (6 bases). Between the trimmed V and J ends, which lost 4 bases and 0 bases, there was a span of 21 bases. Germline lookup yields CDR1 SGHNT and CDR2 YYREEE (reference sequence). This CDR3 is 18 amino acids long. The CDR3 DNA follows: TGTGCCAGCAGCCCGGGGGACTTGAGGGGACCTAGCACAGATACGCAGTATTTT. This codes for CASSPGDLRGPSTDTQYF. The whole variable domain, filled in from reference TRBV5-4 and TRBJ2-3, reads ETGVTQSPTHLIKTRGQQVTLRCSSQSGHNTVSWYQQALGQGPQFIFQYYREEENGRGNFPPRFSGLQFPNYSSELNVNALELDDSALYLCASSPGDLRGPSTDTQYFGPGTRLTVL.

As concerns this clone: One end of the junction does not line up with germline, which may come from a read error. The genes are TRBV4-2 and TRBJ1-2; a possible D gene is TRBD1 (6 bases). In germline, CDR1 is LGHNA, CDR2 YNFKEQ. This CDR3 contains 16 residues. CDR3: CASNQSPIDRLYGYTF. CDR3 nucleotide sequence: TGTGCCAGCAACCAATCCCCCATCGACAGGCTCTATGGCTACACCTTC.

This clone was detected only a few times. The V call is TRBV7-6, the J call TRBJ2-7; TRBD1 might be the D (6 bases). Deletions cut 5 bases from V and 2 bases from J, with 10 bases between. Germline CDR1 and CDR2: SGHVS and FNYEAQ. The CDR3 is made up of 13 amino acids. The DNA for the CDR3 is TGTGCCAGCAGCCGACAGGAAGCCTACGAGCAGTACTTC. It is translated as CASSRQEAYEQYF.

J is TRBJ1-5 and V is TRBV4-3, with D uncertain. The V end lost 4 bases, the J end lost 4 bases, and 17 bases lay between the germline ends. In germline, CDR1 is LGHNA, CDR2 YSLEER. CDR3 length: 16 amino acids. The CDR3 protein is CASSPRWQNGNQPQHF. Here the CDR3 DNA reads TGCGCCAGCAGCCCCCGCTGGCAGAACGGGAATCAGCCCCAGCATTTT.

This clone occurred a few times. The gene calls are TRBV5-1 and TRBJ2-1; no reliable D call. CDR1 is SGHRS and CDR2 is YFSETQ in the germline V gene. The ends were cut back, 0 bases at V and 4 bases at J, with 8 bases in the middle. CDR3 length: 14 amino acids. CDR3 sequence: CASSLEVSYNEQFF. DNA of the CDR3: TGCGCCAGCAGCTTGGAGGTCTCTTACAATGAGCAGTTCTTC.

The CDR3 nucleotides read TGTGCCAGCAGCTTGAGAAACGCTTATGACAATGAGCAGTTCTTC. Translating gives CASSLRNAYDNEQFF. The V and J genes are TRBV5-4 and TRBJ2-1; D is uncertain. V lost 1 base and J 5 bases, leaving 13 bases between the germline ends. This CDR3 has 15 amino acids. Germline V CDR1 and CDR2: SGHNT, YYREEE (reference sequence).

The chain links TRBV30 to TRBJ2-1; TRBD2 agrees at 11 bases. The CDR3 extends over 16 amino acids. J was trimmed by 6 bases and V by 5 bases; bases with no gene match: 12. Germline CDR1 GTSNPN, CDR2 SVGIG (reference sequence). The CDR3 nucleotides read TGTGCCTGGGTCGACTATACTAGCGGGGGTATCAATGAGCAGTTCTTC. Its protein is CAWVDYTSGGINEQFF.

J is TRBJ1-2 and V is TRBV19; D unclear. The germline CDR1 and CDR2 sequences are LNHDA and SQIVND (reference sequence). Trimming shortened V by 11 bases and J by 5 bases, and 12 bases separated the two germline ends. This CDR3 has 11 amino acids. In nucleotides, the CDR3 is TGTGCCGGGTCGGTTGGATATGGCTACACCTTC. Amino acid sequence: CAGSVGYGYTF.